This T cell receptor (beta chain) appears in the sequencing data of a study of blood T cell repertoires in COVID-19. Study in general: COVID-19 samples collected from the United States, Italy and Spain covered acute and convalescent phases.

Original methodology: The assay estimated nucleated cells by amplifying reference gene primers. Measured with immunoSEQ multiplex PCR; TCRdb has only the in-frame clones, and not every one. The V and J calls and the clone size are those of that table, but D and trimming were determined from the DNA. Of 120,000 or so clones in the sample, approximately 81% are singletons; the top ten hold more than 35%. The CDR3 is 13 amino acids. The V gene lost 2 bases and the J gene lost 5 bases, with 9 bases spanning the gap. Germline V CDR1 and CDR2: MNHEY, SVGAGI. Sequencing input: peripheral blood. The chain employs TRBV6-5 and TRBJ2-5; D is undetermined. The clonotype originates from a man aged 40-49 years with active or convalescent COVID-19. The CDR3 DNA reads as TGTGCCAGCAGTTACCTAGGAAGCGAGACCCAGTACTTC. Translating it yields CASSYLGSETQYF.